This is a list of T cell receptor beta chains from one sample in a study of memory CD4+ T cells and cytomegalovirus serostatus. Measured with immunoSEQ multiplex PCR; TCRdb has only the in-frame clones, and not every one. The table includes about 60,000 clones, about four fifths detected once. The sequenced material came from memory CD4+ T cells from blood. The receptors here all came from an adult in good health and CMV-seronegative. Some clones in this sample may be carry-over from other donors' samples. Each CDR3 is given with its conserved first and last residue. A D gene is named only where the DNA matches it firmly.

v_gene	j_gene	d_gene	CDR3aa
TRBV5-5	TRBJ2-4	.	CASSWNRGLEAKNIQYF
TRBV11-3	TRBJ2-1	TRBD1	CASSPGQALNEQFF
TRBV6-1	TRBJ1-2	TRBD1	CASSGQGYGYTF
TRBV10-2	TRBJ2-1	.	CASSDGGSGYNEQFF
TRBV6-6	TRBJ1-5	TRBD1	CASSYPDRGGQPQHF
TRBV28	TRBJ1-6	TRBD1	CASSPRRGLGNSPLHF
TRBV4-3	TRBJ1-6	TRBD1	CASSQEADRSNSPLHF
TRBV20-1	TRBJ2-5	.	CSAKVGETQYF
TRBV2	TRBJ2-3	TRBD1	CASRRTGGIDTQYF
TRBV7-2	TRBJ2-7	TRBD1	CASSLSVGDRLRSYEQYF
TRBV4-2	TRBJ1-3	.	CASSQEGDPLSGNTIYF
TRBV20-1	TRBJ2-4	.	CSAPLGQVKYF
TRBV2	TRBJ2-7	.	CASSDGTSSRLEQYF
TRBV4-1	TRBJ2-7	TRBD2	CASSHRPPGLDYEQYF
TRBV19	TRBJ1-5	.	CASRSGGGSGQPQHF